Reported below is one TCR beta chain. The antigen is unknown. This CDR3 is 14 amino acids long. The germline V and J ends were trimmed by 3 bases and 0 bases, with 9 bases remaining between them. The germline CDR1 and CDR2 sequences are LNHDA and SQIVND (reference sequence). The sample originates from a study of T cell responses to AZD1222 COVID-19 vaccine. Sequencing used immunoSEQ multiplex PCR; TCRdb keeps in-frame clones, though not all of them. The sample has some 200,000 clones; approximately 90% are singletons. Study-level findings and limits: Spike was spanned by vaccine-associated CD4 TCRs, which were dominant at 160-218 and 743-854. Repertoires were sampled only after the peak T cell response. Receipt of two AZD1222 doses was followed by a rise in Spike-specific TCR breadth and depth.

The chain uses TRBV19 and TRBJ2-7; no clear D gene. This sequence originates from an adult who received the AZD1222 COVID-19 vaccine. Sequences were derived from peripheral blood, sampled 28 days after the second AZD1222 dose. The CDR3 region has the DNA TGTGCCAGTAGTATTGGCGCCGGCTCCTACGAGCAGTACTTC. It encodes CASSIGAGSYEQYF.